This T cell receptor beta chain was identified during a study of vaccination effects on CD4 cells after COVID-19. Repertoires were generated with immunoSEQ multiplex PCR, while TCRdb's copy carries only in-frame clones and drops some. The sample records some 17,000 clones, around 70% being singletons. Broader study findings: The study found marked clonal contraction of infection- and vaccine-induced clones late after vaccination.

Before any sequencing was done, the ViraFEST assay used viral peptide pools to expand antigen-specific CD4+ T cells. Between days 9 and 10 of culture, CD4+ T cells were separated out. The vaccine given was either BNT162b2 or mRNA-1273, in two doses. Germline CDR1 reads MNHEY; CDR2 reads SVGEGT. The length of the CDR3 is 19 residues. J was trimmed by 4 bases and V by 4 bases; bases with no gene match: 17. As for this clone: Its antigen is unidentified.

The clonotype originates from a human donor who received a COVID-19 vaccine. This sequence joins TRBV6-2 or TRBV6-3 and TRBJ1-5; 9 nucleotides match TRBD1. This specimen was CD4+ T cells from PBMCs cultured with SARS-CoV-2 spike peptides, taken after COVID-19 vaccination. The CDR3, as DNA: TGTGCCAGCAGTTCAGGGAAGGGACAGGGACGATTAGGGAATCAGCCCCAGCATTTT. Its protein is CASSSGKGQGRLGNQPQHF.